The rows below give T cell receptor beta chains drawn from one sample of a study of OX40 agonist ivuxolimab in advanced cancers. TCRdb's table, derived via immunoSEQ multiplex PCR, lists solely in-frame clones and lacks some. The sample holds approximately 77,000 clones, approximately 85% seen once. The sample was CD4+ or CD8+ T cells sorted from blood, taken in a trial of the OX40 agonist ivuxolimab. Receptor source: an adult with an advanced solid tumor such as melanoma, head and neck, liver or kidney cancer. The CDR3 runs from the conserved cysteine through the conserved F or W. The order of the fields is J gene, D gene, V gene, clone size, CDR3 DNA, CDR3 protein. A D gene is named only where the DNA matches it firmly. Some rows mark clone size as missing; the rest say once, few, many or name a class of expanded clone.

TRBJ2-1 . TRBV2 . TGTGCCAGCAGTGTAGAGCAGCAGTTCTTC CASSVEQQFF
TRBJ2-1 . TRBV30 . TGTGCCTGGAGTGTAGGGGGGAGCTTCCCCTACAATGAGCAGTTCTTC CAWSVGGSFPYNEQFF
TRBJ1-2 . TRBV18 . TGTGCCAGCTCACCAGCGGTTAACTATGGCTACACCTTC CASSPAVNYGYTF
TRBJ1-1 . TRBV7-6 once TGTGCCAGCAGGCTTGAGGGGAGGACTGAAGCTTTCTTT CASRLEGRTEAFF
TRBJ1-1 TRBD1 TRBV2 . TGTGCCAGCAGTGGTCGACAGGGGAACACTGAAGCTTTCTTT CASSGRQGNTEAFF
TRBJ2-7 TRBD2 TRBV5-1 . TGCGCCAGCAGCTTTCTAGCGGGTTCCCTCTCCTACGAGCAGTACTTC CASSFLAGSLSYEQYF
TRBJ2-2 TRBD1 TRBV5-1 . TGCGCCAGCAGCTTTATGGCAGGACAGGGGAGCACCGGGGAGCTGTTTTTT CASSFMAGQGSTGELFF
TRBJ2-3 TRBD1 TRBV5-4 . TGTGCCAGCAGCTCCGGACAGGTAGACACAGATACGCAGTATTTT CASSSGQVDTDTQYF
TRBJ2-2 . TRBV6-5 . TGTGCCAGCAGTTTTAGCACCGGGGAGCTGTTTTTT CASSFSTGELFF
TRBJ1-5 . TRBV30 . TGTGCCTGGAGGGGCAGGGAGGGCAATCAGCCCCAGCATTTT CAWRGREGNQPQHF
TRBJ2-7 . TRBV5-1 . TGCGCCAGCAGACCTCTTACAGGGTCCCACGAGCAGTACTTC CASRPLTGSHEQYF
TRBJ1-2 TRBD1 TRBV28 once TGTGCCAGCAGCCCTCGGACAGGGGAGCGCTACACCTTC CASSPRTGERYTF
TRBJ2-2 . TRBV4-3 . TGCGCCAGCAGCCAAGATTTGGGGGCCACCGGGGAGCTGTTTTTT CASSQDLGATGELFF
TRBJ1-3 TRBD1 TRBV19 . TGTGCCAGTTCGAACAGGGGCACTGGAAACACCATATATTTT CASSNRGTGNTIYF
TRBJ1-1 TRBD1 TRBV18 . TGTGCCAGCTCACCGGTTACAGGGGGCAACACTGAAGCTTTCTTT CASSPVTGGNTEAFF
TRBJ2-7 . TRBV7-3 . TGTGCCAGCAGCTTCCGGACGACGGCCTACGAGCAGTACTTC CASSFRTTAYEQYF
TRBJ2-4 TRBD1 TRBV2 . TGTGCCAGCAGTGACAGGGGGCTTTCCAAAAACATTCAGTACTTC CASSDRGLSKNIQYF
TRBJ2-3 . TRBV6-4 . TGTGCCAGCAGTGTGGGGAACACAGATACGCAGTATTTT CASSVGNTDTQYF
TRBJ2-5 TRBD1 TRBV19 once TGTGCCAGTAGCCGGACCACAGGGGGACCCCAAGAGACCCAGTACTTC CASSRTTGGPQETQYF
TRBJ2-7 . TRBV5-4 . TGTGCCAGCAGCTCTCAGGGTTGGGAGCAGTACTTC CASSSQGWEQYF
TRBJ2-4 TRBD1 TRBV5-8 . TGTGCCAGCAGGCCCGGGACAGTGCAAACCTACAAAAACATTCAGTACTTC CASRPGTVQTYKNIQYF
TRBJ1-5 TRBD1 TRBV7-2 once TGTGCCAGCAGCTTAGGGACAGGGGGCAATCAGCCCCAGCATTTT CASSLGTGGNQPQHF
TRBJ2-3 . TRBV7-9 few TGTGCCAGCAGCCCCAAGGGGCCGGATACGCAGTATTTT CASSPKGPDTQYF
TRBJ2-7 . TRBV7-9 . TGTGCCAGCGCCCAATGGGGGCCCTCCTACGAGCAGTACTTC CASAQWGPSYEQYF
TRBJ2-7 . TRBV7-6 . TGTGCCAGCAGCCTTTACTACGAGCAGTACTTC CASSLYYEQYF
TRBJ2-5 TRBD1 TRBV6-6 . TGTGCCAGCAGTCGACAGGGGTTGGGGGAGACCCAGTACTTC CASSRQGLGETQYF
TRBJ1-2 TRBD1 TRBV27 . TGTGCCAGCACGCCGACACAGGGGGCGATGCCTTTGTACTATGGCTACACCTTC CASTPTQGAMPLYYGYTF
TRBJ1-2 TRBD1 TRBV27 . TGTGCCAGCAGGGACAGGGAATATGGCTACACCTTC CASRDREYGYTF
TRBJ1-1 . TRBV9 . TGTGCCAGCAGCGTTGATTTGAACACTGAAGCTTTCTTT CASSVDLNTEAFF
TRBJ1-6 . TRBV10-3 . TGTGCCATCAGTCCCGTCTTGGCGGGAGGTTCACCCCTCCACTTT CAISPVLAGGSPLHF
TRBJ2-1 . TRBV1 . TGCACCAGCAGCCAAGGGGGAGGAAAAAACAATGAGCAGTTCTTC CTSSQGGGKNNEQFF
TRBJ2-1 . TRBV4-1 once TGCGCCAGCAGCCAAGAAATTAGTTTAGATGAGCAGTTCTTC CASSQEISLDEQFF
TRBJ2-7 TRBD1 TRBV6-5 once TGTGCCAGCAGCTGGGACAGGGAAGGGTACGAGCAGTACTTC CASSWDREGYEQYF
TRBJ1-1 . TRBV6-6 few TGTGCCAGCAGTTACTGGCGAGGCTTTGCCACTGAAGCTTTCTTT CASSYWRGFATEAFF
TRBJ2-1 . TRBV15 . TGTGCCACCAGCAGGTCCCCGGGACATATGATGGGGCATGAGCAGTTCTTC CATSRSPGHMMGHEQFF
TRBJ2-2 . TRBV7-3 . TGTGCCAGCAGCTTAGGGTCAGGGACCGGGGAGCTGTTTTTT CASSLGSGTGELFF
TRBJ2-1 TRBD1 TRBV11-2 . TGTGCCAGCAGACCAACCGGGACAGGATCCCACAATGAGCAGTTCTTC CASRPTGTGSHNEQFF
TRBJ2-7 TRBD2 TRBV28 . TGTGCCAGCAGGCCGGGACTAGCGGGTGAGCAGTACTTC CASRPGLAGEQYF
TRBJ1-5 . TRBV2 . TGTGCCAGCAAAGAGGGGGGTAATCAGCCCCAGCATTTT CASKEGGNQPQHF
TRBJ2-1 TRBD2 TRBV19 . TGTGCCAGTAGTACGGGGACTAGCGGGAGACCCAAGGAGCAGTTCTTC CASSTGTSGRPKEQFF
TRBJ2-7 . TRBV6-1 few TGTGCCAGCACCATATACAGGGCTTACGAGCAGTACTTC CASTIYRAYEQYF
TRBJ1-1 TRBD1 TRBV4-3 . TGCGCCAGCAGCCAAGGGGACAGGGCTACTGAAGCTTTCTTT CASSQGDRATEAFF
TRBJ1-2 . TRBV18 once TGTGCCAGCTCAACAGGTACGGATGGCTACACCTTC CASSTGTDGYTF
TRBJ1-5 . TRBV15 once TGTGCCACCAGCCCAGGACCCAGGCTTCTCAAGCCCCAGCATTTT CATSPGPRLLKPQHF
TRBJ2-2 TRBD1 TRBV28 once TGTGCCAGCAGTCTAGATACAGGGGTAGGGACCGGGGAGCTGTTTTTT CASSLDTGVGTGELFF
TRBJ2-5 TRBD1 TRBV28 . TGTGCCAGCAGTTCAGACCCGACAGGGAGCGAGGAGACCCAGTACTTC CASSSDPTGSEETQYF
TRBJ2-3 TRBD2 TRBV7-2 once TGTGCCAGCAGCGCCCGGACTAGCGGGGGCACAGATACGCAGTATTTT CASSARTSGGTDTQYF
TRBJ2-6 . TRBV5-1 . TGCGCCAGCAGCACTACATCCTCTGGGGCCAACGTCCTGACTTTC CASSTTSSGANVLTF